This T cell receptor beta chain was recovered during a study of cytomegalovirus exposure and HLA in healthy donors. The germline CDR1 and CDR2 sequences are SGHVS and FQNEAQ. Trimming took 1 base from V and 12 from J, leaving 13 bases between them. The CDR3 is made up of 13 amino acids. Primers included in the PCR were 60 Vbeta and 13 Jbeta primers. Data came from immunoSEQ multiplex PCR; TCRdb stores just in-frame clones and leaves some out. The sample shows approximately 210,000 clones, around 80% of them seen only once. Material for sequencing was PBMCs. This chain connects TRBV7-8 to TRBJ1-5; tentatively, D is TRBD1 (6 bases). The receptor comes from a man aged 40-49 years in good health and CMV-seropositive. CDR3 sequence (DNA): TGTGCCAGCAGCTTAGGGACTTGGGGGCTCCAGCATTTT. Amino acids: CASSLGTWGLQHF.